One T cell receptor beta chain is described in this entry. Its antigen is still unknown. This sample was included in a study of T cell clones after liver transplantation. Background on the study: Tolerant meant at least one year fully off immunosuppression without liver enzymes above twice normal. Study outcomes and limitations: These preliminary findings come from unstandardized post-transplant sampling times.

Sorting of unstimulated PBMCs yielded separate CD3+CD4+ and CD3+CD8+ fractions. The protocol was immunoSEQ multiplex PCR, while the TCRdb copy is restricted to in-frame clones and leaves out a portion. The table shows more than 95,000 clones, with more than 75% occurring only once. There are 13 residues in the CDR3. Trimming cost V 5 bases and J 0 bases, with 8 bases left between them. Looked up from germline, CDR1 is MNHNS and CDR2 is SASEGT. This specimen consisted of CD4+ T cells from blood, obtained before liver transplant. The chain couples TRBV6-1 to TRBJ2-7, with D hard to call. This TCR was sampled from a human donor who received a liver transplant. The CDR3 nucleotides read TGTGCCAGCAGTCAAGAGATCTCCTACGAGCAGTACTTC. The encoded protein is CASSQEISYEQYF.